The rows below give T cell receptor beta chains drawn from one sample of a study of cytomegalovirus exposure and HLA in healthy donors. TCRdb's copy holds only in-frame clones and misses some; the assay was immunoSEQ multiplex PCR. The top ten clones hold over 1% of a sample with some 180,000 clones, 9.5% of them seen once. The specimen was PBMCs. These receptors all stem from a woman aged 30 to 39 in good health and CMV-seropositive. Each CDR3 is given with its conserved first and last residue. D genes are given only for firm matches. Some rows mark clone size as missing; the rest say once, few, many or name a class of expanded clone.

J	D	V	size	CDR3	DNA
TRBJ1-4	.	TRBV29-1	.	CSVEGQAGKLFF	TGCAGCGTTGAAGGACAGGCGGGAAAACTGTTTTTT
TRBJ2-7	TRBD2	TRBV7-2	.	CASSSTSGVGEQYF	TGTGCCAGCAGCTCGACTAGCGGGGTGGGGGAGCAGTACTTC
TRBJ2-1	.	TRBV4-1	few	CASSQEGVAVNYNEQFF	TGCGCCAGCAGCCAAGAGGGGGTAGCGGTCAACTACAATGAGCAGTTCTTC
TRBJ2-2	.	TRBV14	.	CASSQYLSAGFPGELFF	TGTGCCAGCAGCCAATATTTAAGTGCGGGTTTTCCCGGGGAGCTGTTTTTT
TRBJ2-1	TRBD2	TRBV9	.	CASSLASGGEQFF	TGTGCCAGCAGTCTTGCTAGCGGAGGTGAGCAGTTCTTC
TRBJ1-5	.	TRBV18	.	CASSRQDNQPQHF	TGTGCCAGCTCACGACAGGACAATCAGCCCCAGCATTTT
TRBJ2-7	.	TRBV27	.	CASSSSTYEQYF	TGTGCCAGCAGTTCTAGTACCTACGAGCAGTACTTC
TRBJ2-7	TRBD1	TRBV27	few	CASRDRGTYEQYF	TGTGCCAGCCGGGACAGGGGAACCTACGAGCAGTACTTC
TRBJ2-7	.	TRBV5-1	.	CASSIRPGSSSYEQYF	TGCGCCAGCAGCATCCGGCCCGGGTCGAGCTCCTACGAGCAGTACTTC
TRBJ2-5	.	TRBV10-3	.	CAISESGAKETQYF	TGTGCCATCAGTGAATCAGGGGCTAAAGAGACCCAGTACTTC
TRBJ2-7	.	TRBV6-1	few	CASSGILTSYEQYF	TGTGCCAGCAGTGGAATCCTAACTTCCTACGAGCAGTACTTC
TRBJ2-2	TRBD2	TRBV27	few	CASRPGLAINGELFF	TGTGCCAGCAGGCCGGGACTAGCGATTAACGGGGAGCTGTTTTTT
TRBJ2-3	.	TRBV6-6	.	CASKGGGRSNADTQYF	TGTGCCAGCAAAGGGGGGGGCAGATCAAACGCAGATACGCAGTATTTT
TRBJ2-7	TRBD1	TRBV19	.	CASSPGQGRIGYEQYF	TGTGCCAGTAGTCCCGGACAGGGGAGAATTGGTTACGAGCAGTACTTC
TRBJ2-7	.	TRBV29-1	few	CSVGGGHPYEQYF	TGCAGCGTTGGGGGGGGACACCCCTACGAGCAGTACTTC
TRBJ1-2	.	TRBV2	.	CASSSRGAQNGYTF	TGTGCCAGCAGTTCTCGGGGGGCCCAAAATGGCTACACCTTC
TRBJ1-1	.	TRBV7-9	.	CASIPGGGNTEAFF	TGTGCCAGCATCCCCGGGGGAGGGAACACTGAAGCTTTCTTT
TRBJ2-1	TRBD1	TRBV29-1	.	CSAATDRGKINEQFF	TGCAGCGCCGCCACGGACAGGGGGAAGATAAATGAGCAGTTCTTC
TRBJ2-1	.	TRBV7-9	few	CASSLPPPSGEQFF	TGTGCCAGCAGCTTACCGCCCCCCAGTGGTGAGCAGTTCTTC
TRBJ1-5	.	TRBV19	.	CASSIGSRVNQPQHF	TGTGCCAGTAGTATAGGTTCGCGGGTCAATCAGCCCCAGCATTTT
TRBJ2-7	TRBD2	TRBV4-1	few	CASSLGLAGGVSYEQYF	TGCGCCAGCAGCCTCGGACTAGCGGGAGGAGTGAGCTACGAGCAGTACTTC
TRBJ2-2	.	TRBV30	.	CACPLTGTTRPGELFF	TGTGCCTGTCCTTTAACCGGGACAACACGGCCCGGGGAGCTGTTTTTT
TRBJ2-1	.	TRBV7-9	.	CASSPGEGSLDEQFF	TGTGCCAGCAGCCCCGGCGAGGGATCTCTGGATGAGCAGTTCTTC
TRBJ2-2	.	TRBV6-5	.	CASSSRPGYNGELFF	TGTGCCAGCAGTTCCCGCCCAGGGTACAACGGGGAGCTGTTTTTT